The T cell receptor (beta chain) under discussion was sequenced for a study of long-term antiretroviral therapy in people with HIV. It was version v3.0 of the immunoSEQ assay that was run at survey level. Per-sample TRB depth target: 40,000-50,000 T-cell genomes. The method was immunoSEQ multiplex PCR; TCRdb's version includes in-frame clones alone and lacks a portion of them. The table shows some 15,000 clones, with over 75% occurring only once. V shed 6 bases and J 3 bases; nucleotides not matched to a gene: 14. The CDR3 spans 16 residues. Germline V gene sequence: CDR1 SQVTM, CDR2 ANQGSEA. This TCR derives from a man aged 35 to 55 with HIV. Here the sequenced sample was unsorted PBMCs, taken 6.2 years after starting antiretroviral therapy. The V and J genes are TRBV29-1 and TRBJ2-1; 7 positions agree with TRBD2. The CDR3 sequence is CSVEELAGVGYNEQFF. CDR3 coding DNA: TGCAGCGTAGAGGAGTTGGCGGGAGTAGGCTACAATGAGCAGTTCTTC.